Shown below are 2 T cell receptor beta chains from a single sample sequenced in a study of T cell repertoires in cytomegalovirus infection. TCRdb reanalysed the reads using MiXCR and keeps one entry per CDR3 protein. Among about 300,000 distinct CDR3 sequences listed, around 10% were seen once. The sample taken for sequencing was PBMCs. The receptors here all came from a human donor in good health (CMV status not recorded). Some clones in this sample may be carry-over from other donors' samples.

J is TRBJ2-5 and V is TRBV12-3 or TRBV12-4; 8 bases are a match to TRBD2. The CDR3 is 15 residues long. The junction had 11 bases not matched to a gene; V was cut back by 4 bases and J by 7 bases. The CDR3 sequence is CASSSQRGRGRTQYF. As DNA, the CDR3 is TGTGCCAGCAGTTCCCAGCGGGGGCGGGGTAGGACCCAGTACTTC.

V is TRBV5-5 and J is TRBJ1-5; D possibly corresponds to TRBD1 (6 bases). Germline CDR1 and CDR2: SGHKS and YYEKEE (reference sequence). V gave up 0 bases and J gave up 2 bases, with 12 bases separating them. The CDR3 extends over 16 amino acids. In DNA form, the CDR3 reads TGTGCCAGCAGCTTGGAACCGAGGGGGGGCAATCAGCCCCAGCATTTT. Its protein product is CASSLEPRGGNQPQHF.